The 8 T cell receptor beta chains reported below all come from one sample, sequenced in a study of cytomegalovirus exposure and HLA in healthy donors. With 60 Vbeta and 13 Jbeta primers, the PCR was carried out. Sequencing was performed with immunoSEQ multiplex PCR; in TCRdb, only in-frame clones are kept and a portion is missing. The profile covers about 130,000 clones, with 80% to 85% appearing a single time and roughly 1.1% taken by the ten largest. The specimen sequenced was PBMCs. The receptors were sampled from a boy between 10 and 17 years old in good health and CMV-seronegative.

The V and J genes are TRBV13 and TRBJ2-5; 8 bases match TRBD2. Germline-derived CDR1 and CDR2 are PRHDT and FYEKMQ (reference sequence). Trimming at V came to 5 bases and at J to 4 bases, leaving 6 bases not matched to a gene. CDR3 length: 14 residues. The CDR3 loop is CASSTGLAGETQYF. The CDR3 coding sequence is TGTGCCAGCAGCACAGGACTAGCAGGAGAGACCCAGTACTTC.

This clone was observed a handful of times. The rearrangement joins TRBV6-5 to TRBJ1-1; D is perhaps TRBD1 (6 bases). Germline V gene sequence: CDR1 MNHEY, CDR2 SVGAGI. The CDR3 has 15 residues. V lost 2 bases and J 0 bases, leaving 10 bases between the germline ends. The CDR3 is CASSYAGQLNTEAFF. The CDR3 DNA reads TGTGCCAGCAGTTACGCAGGACAGTTGAACACTGAAGCTTTCTTT.

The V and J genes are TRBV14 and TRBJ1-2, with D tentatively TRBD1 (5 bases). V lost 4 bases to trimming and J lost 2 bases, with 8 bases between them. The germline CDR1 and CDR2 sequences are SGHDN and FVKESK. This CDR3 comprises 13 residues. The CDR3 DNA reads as TGTGCCAGCAGCCCGGGACTAAACTATGGCTACACCTTC. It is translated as CASSPGLNYGYTF.

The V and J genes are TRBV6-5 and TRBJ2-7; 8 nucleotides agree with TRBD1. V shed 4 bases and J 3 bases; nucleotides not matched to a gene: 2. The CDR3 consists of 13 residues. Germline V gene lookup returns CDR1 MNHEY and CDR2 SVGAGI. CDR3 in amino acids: CASSLGQGYEQYF. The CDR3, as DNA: TGTGCCAGCAGTTTAGGACAGGGCTACGAGCAGTACTTC.

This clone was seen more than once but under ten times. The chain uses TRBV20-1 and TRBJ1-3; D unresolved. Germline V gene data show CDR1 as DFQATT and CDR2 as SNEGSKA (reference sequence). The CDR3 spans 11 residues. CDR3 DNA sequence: TGCGGGCGGGCCTCTGGAAACACCATATATTTT. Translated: CGRASGNTIYF.

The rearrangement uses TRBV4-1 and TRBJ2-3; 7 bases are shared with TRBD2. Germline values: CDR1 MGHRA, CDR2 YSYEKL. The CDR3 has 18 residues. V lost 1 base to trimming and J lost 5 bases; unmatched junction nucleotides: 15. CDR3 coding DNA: TGCGCCAGCAGCCAAGCCGTCCAGAGGGCGGGAGCTGGAGATACGCAGTATTTT. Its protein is CASSQAVQRAGAGDTQYF.

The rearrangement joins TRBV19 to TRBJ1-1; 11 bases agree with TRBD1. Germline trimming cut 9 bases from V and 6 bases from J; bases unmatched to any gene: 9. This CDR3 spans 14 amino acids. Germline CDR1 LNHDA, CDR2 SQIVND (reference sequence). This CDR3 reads CASSDRGRRPEAFF. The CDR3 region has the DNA TGTGCCAGCTCGGACAGGGGGCGCAGGCCTGAAGCTTTCTTT.

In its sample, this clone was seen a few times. The CDR3 DNA is TGCGCCAGCAGCCCACGAGGATCCCTCGGCCGGTCTGGGGCCAACGTCCTGACTTTC. Residues: CASSPRGSLGRSGANVLTF. The rearrangement uses TRBV4-3 and TRBJ2-6; D gene unclear. V lost 4 bases to trimming and J lost 1 base, with 20 bases between them. CDR1 is LGHNA and CDR2 is YSLEER in the germline V gene. The CDR3 is made up of 19 amino acids.